These 25 T cell receptor beta chains were all obtained from the same sample, sequenced in a study of T cell responses to AZD1222 COVID-19 vaccine. Repertoires were generated with immunoSEQ multiplex PCR, while TCRdb's copy carries only in-frame clones and drops some. The table has about 140,000 clones, 75% to 90% seen once. The sequenced sample was peripheral blood, obtained on day 0 of AZD1222 vaccination. The receptors stem from an adult in good health.

This clone came up a few times. V gene TRBV2 combines with J gene TRBJ2-1; 8 bases match TRBD2. CDR3 length: 14 amino acids. V dropped 4 bases and J dropped 10; count of bases not matched to a gene: 9. The V gene's germline CDR1 is SNHLY and CDR2 FYNNEI. This CDR3 is CASSVSSGSSEQFF. For the CDR3, the DNA is TGTGCCAGCAGTGTTTCAAGCGGGAGTTCCGAGCAGTTCTTC.

V and J are TRBV7-9 and TRBJ2-3; perhaps TRBD2 as D (6 bases). The CDR3 totals 15 residues. V was cut by 6 bases and J by 0 bases, with 13 bases left in between. From germline, CDR1 is SEHNR and CDR2 FQNEAQ (reference sequence). CDR3 amino acids: CASRKTGASTDTQYF. Written as DNA, the CDR3 is TGTGCCAGCAGAAAGACGGGAGCTAGCACAGATACGCAGTATTTT. Together with reference TRBV7-9 and TRBJ2-3, the CDR3 gives the full variable domain: DTGVSQNPRHKITKRGQNVTFRCDPISEHNRLYWYRQTLGQGPEFLTYFQNEAQLEKSRLLSDRFSAERPKGSFSTLEIQRTEQGDSAMYLCASRKTGASTDTQYFGPGTRLTVL.

The chain couples TRBV6-5 to TRBJ2-7; D call uncertain. The germline V gene encodes CDR1 MNHEY and CDR2 SVGAGI. This CDR3 is 13 amino acids long. The V gene lost 0 bases and the J gene lost 5 bases, with 8 bases spanning the gap. In nucleotides, the CDR3 is TGTGCCAGCAGTTACTCTCAGGCAGACGAGCAGTACTTC. This encodes CASSYSQADEQYF.

V gene TRBV6-5 combines with J gene TRBJ2-5, with 7 bases matching TRBD1. This CDR3 is 13 amino acids long. V gave up 6 bases and J gave up 5 bases; unmatched junction bases: 6. The V gene's germline CDR1 is MNHEY and CDR2 SVGAGI. CDR3 in DNA: TGTGCCAGCAGAATAGGGGGCCGGGAGACCCAGTACTTC. Amino acids: CASRIGGRETQYF.

The chain recombines TRBV4-1 with TRBJ1-1; TRBD1 aligns across 10 bases. The junction had 0 bases not matched to a gene; V was cut back by 1 base and J by 1 base. This CDR3 is 15 amino acids long. Germline CDR1 is MGHRA and CDR2 is YSYEKL. The CDR3 spells CASSQGTGGNTEAFF. The DNA for the CDR3 is TGCGCCAGCAGCCAAGGGACAGGGGGGAACACTGAAGCTTTCTTT.

V is TRBV6-5 and J is TRBJ2-3; TRBD2 is a possible D gene (6 bases). The V gene's germline CDR1 is MNHEY and CDR2 SVGAGI. V gave up 10 bases and J gave up 1 base, with 12 bases separating them. The CDR3 is 13 residues long. The CDR3 bases are TGTGCCACCAACTGGGGGGGCACAGATACGCAGTATTTT. This codes for CATNWGGTDTQYF.

This chain connects TRBV5-1 to TRBJ1-2, with D uncertain. This CDR3 has 13 amino acids. Per germline, CDR1 SGHRS and CDR2 YFSETQ. V shed 4 bases and J shed 0 bases, with 7 bases lying between them. The CDR3 region has the DNA TGCGCCAGCAGCCCGCCGGCTAACTATGGCTACACCTTC. This sequence encodes CASSPPANYGYTF.

The chain combines TRBV30 with TRBJ2-1, with D possibly being TRBD1 or TRBD2 (5 bases each). Trimming pared 0 bases from V and 12 bases from J, leaving 12 bases between. This CDR3 spans 12 amino acids. The V gene's germline CDR1 is GTSNPN and CDR2 SVGIG (reference sequence). The CDR3 loop is CAWSVQGDLQFF. Written as DNA, the CDR3 is TGTGCCTGGAGTGTACAAGGGGACCTGCAGTTCTTC.

The chain joins TRBV11-3 to TRBJ2-3; 10 bases align to TRBD1. Trimming at V came to 1 base and at J to 2 bases, leaving 15 bases not matched to a gene. The CDR3 contains 20 residues. Per germline, CDR1 SGHNT and CDR2 YENEEA. The CDR3, as DNA: TGTGCCAGCAGCTTAGCGCCTCCGGGACAGGGGATTGGGGTCACAGATACGCAGTATTTT. Translation: CASSLAPPGQGIGVTDTQYF. Variable domain in full (rest from reference TRBV11-3 and TRBJ2-3): EAGVVQSPRYKIIEKKQPVAFWCNPISGHNTLYWYLQNLGQGPELLIRYENEEAVDDSQLPKDRFSAERLKGVDSTLKIQPAELGDSAVYLCASSLAPPGQGIGVTDTQYFGPGTRLTVL.

The chain employs TRBV27 and TRBJ1-1, with a tentative D call TRBD1 (6 bases). The V and J ends lost 5 bases and 1 base respectively, with 8 bases between them. The CDR3 extends over 13 amino acids. Germline V gene data show CDR1 as MNHEY and CDR2 as SMNVEV (reference sequence). As DNA, the CDR3 is TGTGCCAGCAGTCACAGGGAGAACACTGAAGCTTTCTTT. Translation: CASSHRENTEAFF.

This chain joins TRBV19 and TRBJ2-6, with no clear D. From germline, CDR1 is LNHDA and CDR2 SQIVND (reference sequence). The CDR3 loop spans 18 amino acids. V lost 5 bases and J lost 0, with 17 bases in between. Here the CDR3 reads CASSREAHISSGANVLTF. The DNA for the CDR3 is TGTGCCAGTAGTCGCGAGGCACACATTAGCTCTGGGGCCAACGTCCTGACTTTC.

This clone was seen only once. The chain employs TRBV6-5 and TRBJ1-1; no firm D call. Trimming took 2 bases from V and 3 from J, leaving 7 bases between them. CDR3 length equals 13 residues. Looked up from germline, CDR1 is MNHEY and CDR2 is SVGAGI. Here the CDR3 DNA reads TGTGCCAGCAGTTACACCCGAGACACTGAAGCTTTCTTT. It yields the protein CASSYTRDTEAFF.

V and J are TRBV7-8 and TRBJ2-3; 8 nucleotides match TRBD2. There are 18 residues in the CDR3. Germline-derived CDR1 and CDR2 are SGHVS and FQNEAQ. Unmatched junction bases numbered 8, after V lost 0 bases and J lost 0 bases. The CDR3 sequence: CASSLAWTSRTSTDTQYF. In DNA form, the CDR3 reads TGTGCCAGCAGCTTAGCGTGGACTAGCCGCACTAGCACAGATACGCAGTATTTT.

V gene TRBV11-3 combines with J gene TRBJ1-5; possible D gene TRBD1, 5 bases. Deletions cut 0 bases from V and 3 bases from J, with 9 bases between. This CDR3 comprises 15 residues. CDR1 is SGHNT, CDR2 YENEEA, per germline. This chain's CDR3 is CASSLERQFNQPQHF. The CDR3 bases are TGTGCCAGCAGCTTAGAGAGACAGTTCAATCAGCCCCAGCATTTT.

The genes are TRBV15 and TRBJ2-3; possible D gene TRBD2, 5 bases. This CDR3 has 14 amino acids. The V end lost 4 bases, the J end lost 2 bases, and 10 bases lay between the germline ends. Germline assignment: CDR1 LNHNV and CDR2 YYDKDF (reference sequence). CDR3 sequence (DNA): TGTGCCACCAGCACTAGCACTAACACAGATACGCAGTATTTT. Protein: CATSTSTNTDTQYF.

The V and J genes are TRBV6-6 and TRBJ2-7, with D perhaps matching TRBD2 (6 bases). V was cut by 5 bases and J by 7 bases, with 18 bases left in between. CDR3 length equals 14 residues. Germline V gene lookup returns CDR1 MNHNY and CDR2 SVGAGI (reference sequence). The CDR3 region is CASSPPGEPSEQYF. DNA of the CDR3: TGTGCCAGCAGTCCCCCGGGGGAACCATCGGAGCAGTACTTC.

The chain recombines TRBV18 with TRBJ1-3; D is possibly TRBD1 (5 bases). The CDR3 loop spans 13 amino acids. The V gene's germline CDR1 is KGHSH and CDR2 LQKENI. The ends were cut back, 3 bases at V and 4 bases at J, with 7 bases in the middle. The CDR3 here is CASSPGDGNTIYF. The CDR3 coding sequence is TGTGCCAGCTCACCCGGGGACGGAAACACCATATATTTT.

V gene TRBV25-1 combines with J gene TRBJ2-7, with D maybe TRBD1 (6 bases). CDR3 length: 15 residues. Germline lookup yields CDR1 MGHDK and CDR2 SYGVNS. Trimming shortened V by 1 base and J by 1 base, and 11 bases separated the two germline ends. The CDR3 nucleotides are TGTGCCAGCAGTGAATCCAGGGGAGAATCCTACGAGCAGTACTTC. This encodes CASSESRGESYEQYF.

V is TRBV29-1 and J is TRBJ2-7, with D tentatively TRBD2 (7 bases). V was trimmed by 6 bases and J by 3 bases, leaving 18 bases between them. This CDR3 contains 14 residues. The V gene's germline CDR1 is SQVTM and CDR2 ANQGSEA. The CDR3 DNA reads as TGCAGCGTAGGGGGGGGGACCAAGGGCTACGAGCAGTACTTC. It specifies CSVGGGTKGYEQYF.

CDR3 bases: TGTGCCAGCAGTCCCCCGGTGGGGACTAGCGACACCGGGGAGCTGTTTTTT. This translates into CASSPPVGTSDTGELFF. This chain uses TRBV28 with TRBJ2-2, with TRBD2 matching over 10 bases. CDR3 length equals 17 residues. V dropped 5 bases and J dropped 3; count of bases not matched to a gene: 9. CDR1 is MDHEN and CDR2 is SYDVKM in the germline V gene.

This sequence joins TRBV9 and TRBJ1-2; D call uncertain. V was clipped by 3 bases and J by 4 bases, with 19 bases between them. This CDR3 is 16 amino acids long. Looked up from germline, CDR1 is SGDLS and CDR2 is YYNGEE. The CDR3 region has the DNA TGTGCCAGCAGCGATGGCCCCAGGTATCCGGGCTATGGCTACACCTTC. Translated, it gives CASSDGPRYPGYGYTF.

This clone was picked up one time. V is TRBV29-1 and J is TRBJ1-3, with D hard to call. The CDR3 runs 12 residues. CDR1 is SQVTM, CDR2 ANQGSEA, per germline. V was shortened by 6 bases and J by 2 bases, with 8 bases between the two germline ends. CDR3 sequence: CSVDSAGNTIYF. CDR3 nucleotide sequence: TGCAGCGTCGACTCAGCTGGAAACACCATATATTTT.

This chain uses TRBV3-1 (or the pseudogene TRBV3-2) with TRBJ1-5, with 9 nucleotides matching TRBD1. The CDR3 loop spans 12 amino acids. Germline CDR1 is LGHDT and CDR2 is YNNKEL (reference sequence). The V segment lost 6 bases and the J segment 10 bases; nucleotides outside the gene matches: 4. The CDR3 loop is CASSRQGEPQHF. The CDR3 DNA reads as TGTGCCAGCAGTCGACAGGGGGAACCCCAGCATTTT.

The CDR3 sequence: CASNLGGSLNEKLFF. The CDR3 DNA reads TGTGCCAGCAACCTTGGGGGCTCCCTTAATGAAAAACTGTTTTTT. This sequence joins TRBV28 and TRBJ1-4, with a weak D call TRBD1 (6 bases). V lost 7 bases and J lost 4, with 16 bases in between. Germline lookup yields CDR1 MDHEN and CDR2 SYDVKM. The CDR3 runs 15 residues.

This clone was seen only a few times. This sequence joins TRBV14 and TRBJ1-2; D is possibly TRBD1 (5 bases). The V gene's germline CDR1 is SGHDN and CDR2 FVKESK. This CDR3 region has 15 residues. The germline V and J ends were trimmed by 1 base and 7 bases, with 16 bases remaining between them. The CDR3 here is CASSQGNRDLRGYTF. The CDR3 DNA is TGTGCCAGCAGCCAAGGCAACCGGGACTTACGTGGCTACACCTTC.